The T cell receptor beta chain under discussion was sequenced for a study of patients and donors after allogeneic stem cell transplantation. TCRdb used MiXCR to reprocess the RT-PCR reads, holding one entry per CDR3 protein. The sample consists of about a million distinct CDR3 sequences, approximately 19% of them appearing once. This clonotype was detected ten times or more. The V and J ends lost 4 bases and 2 bases respectively, with 16 bases between them. The CDR3 runs to 16 residues. Per the germline V gene, CDR1 is SGDLS and CDR2 is YYNGEE. The sequence derives from a human donor who was either an allogeneic HSCT recipient or a stem cell or donor lymphocyte infusion donor (not recorded which). It is not recorded whose cells these are; they may come from a transplant donor. Sequenced input: blood, either unsorted or a sorted T cell fraction (not recorded which). This chain connects TRBV9 to TRBJ1-3; D may be TRBD1 (6 bases). The CDR3 nucleotides read TGTGCCAGCAGCCCTCAGGGGCAGGGCGCTGGAAACACCATATATTTT. Translating it yields CASSPQGQGAGNTIYF.